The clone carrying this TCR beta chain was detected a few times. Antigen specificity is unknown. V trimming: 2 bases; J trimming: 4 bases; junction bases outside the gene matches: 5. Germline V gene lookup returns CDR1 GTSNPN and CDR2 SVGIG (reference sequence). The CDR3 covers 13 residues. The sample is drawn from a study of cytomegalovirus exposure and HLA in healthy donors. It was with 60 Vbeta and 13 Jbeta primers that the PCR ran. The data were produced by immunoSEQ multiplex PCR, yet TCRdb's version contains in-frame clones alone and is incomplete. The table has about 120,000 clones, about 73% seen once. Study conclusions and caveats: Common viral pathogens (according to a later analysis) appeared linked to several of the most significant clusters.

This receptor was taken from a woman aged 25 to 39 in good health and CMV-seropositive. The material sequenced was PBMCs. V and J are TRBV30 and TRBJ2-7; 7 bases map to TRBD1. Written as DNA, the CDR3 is TGTGCCTGGAGTCGGACAGGCTATTACGAGCAGTACTTC. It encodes CAWSRTGYYEQYF.